This T cell receptor beta chain was sequenced during a study of blood T cell repertoires in COVID-19. Study in general: Some COVID-19 samples were acute and others convalescent; all came from the United States, Italy and Spain. The cDNA or gDNA used as material had been derived from T cells, B-cell-depleted T cells, or PBMCs.

In the study's own analysis: Counts of nucleated cells, estimated from reference gene primer amplification, were obtained. The repertoire was sequenced with immunoSEQ multiplex PCR; TCRdb's copy has only in-frame clones and lacks some. D and trimming were read from the DNA, whereas the V and J calls and clone size are those reported in that table. Here the sample spans approximately 200,000 clones, 70% to 90% being singletons. With V trimmed by 8 bases and J by 6 bases, 11 bases remained unmatched. The CDR3 totals 15 residues. Looked up from germline, CDR1 is MRHNA and CDR2 is SNTAGT. This sequence originates from a human donor with active or convalescent COVID-19. The donor label of this sample is uncertain. Sequencing used peripheral blood. This rearrangement joins TRBV6-4 to TRBJ2-3; 10 positions agree with TRBD2. The CDR3 protein is CASLPSGRALDTQYF. The CDR3 bases are TGTGCCAGCCTTCCAAGCGGGAGGGCCCTCGATACGCAGTATTTT.